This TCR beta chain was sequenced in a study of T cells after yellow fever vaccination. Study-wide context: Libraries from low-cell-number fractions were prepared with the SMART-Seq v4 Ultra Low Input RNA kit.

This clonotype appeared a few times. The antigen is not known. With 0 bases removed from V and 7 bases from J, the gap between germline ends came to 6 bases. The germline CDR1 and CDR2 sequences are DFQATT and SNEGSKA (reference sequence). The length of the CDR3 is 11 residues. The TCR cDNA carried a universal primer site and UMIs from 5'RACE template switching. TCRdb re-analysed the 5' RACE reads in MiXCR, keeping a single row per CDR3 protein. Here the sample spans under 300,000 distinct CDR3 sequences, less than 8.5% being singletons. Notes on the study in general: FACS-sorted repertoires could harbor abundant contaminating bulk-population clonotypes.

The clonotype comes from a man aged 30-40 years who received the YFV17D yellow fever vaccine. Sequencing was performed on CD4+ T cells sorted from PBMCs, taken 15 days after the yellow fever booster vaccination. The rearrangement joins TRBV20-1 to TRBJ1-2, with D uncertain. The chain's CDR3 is CSAREGGGYTF. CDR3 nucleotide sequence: TGCAGTGCTAGAGAGGGAGGTGGCTACACCTTC.